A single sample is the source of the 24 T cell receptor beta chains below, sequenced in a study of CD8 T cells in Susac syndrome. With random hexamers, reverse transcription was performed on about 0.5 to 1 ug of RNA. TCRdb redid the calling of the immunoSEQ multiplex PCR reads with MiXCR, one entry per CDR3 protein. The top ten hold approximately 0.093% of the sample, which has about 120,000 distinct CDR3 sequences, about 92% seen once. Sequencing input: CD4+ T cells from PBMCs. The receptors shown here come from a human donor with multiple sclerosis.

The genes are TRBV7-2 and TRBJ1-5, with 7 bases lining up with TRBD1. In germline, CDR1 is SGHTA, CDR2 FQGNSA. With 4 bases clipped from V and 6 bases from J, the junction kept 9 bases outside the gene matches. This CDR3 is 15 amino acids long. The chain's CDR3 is CASSSYGTEGQPQHF. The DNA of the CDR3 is TGTGCCAGCAGCTCCTACGGGACAGAGGGTCAGCCCCAGCATTTT. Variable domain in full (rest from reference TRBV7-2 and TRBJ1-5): GAGVSQSPSNKVTEKGKDVELRCDPISGHTALYWYRQSLGQGLEFLIYFQGNSAPDKSGLPSDRFSAERTGGSVSTLTIQRTQQEDSAVYLCASSSYGTEGQPQHFGDGTRLSIL.

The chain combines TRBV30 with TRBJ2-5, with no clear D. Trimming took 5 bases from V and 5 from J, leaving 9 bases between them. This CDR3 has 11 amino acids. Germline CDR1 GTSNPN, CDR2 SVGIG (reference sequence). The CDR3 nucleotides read TGTGCCTGGGGAACTGGTGAGACCCAGTACTTC. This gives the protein CAWGTGETQYF.

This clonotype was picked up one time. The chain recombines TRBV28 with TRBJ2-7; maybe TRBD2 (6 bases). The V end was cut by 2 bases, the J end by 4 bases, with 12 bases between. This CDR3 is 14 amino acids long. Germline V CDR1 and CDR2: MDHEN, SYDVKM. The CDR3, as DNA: TGTGCCAGCAGTTTAACGGGGGTGGTTTACGAGCAGTACTTC. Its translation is CASSLTGVVYEQYF. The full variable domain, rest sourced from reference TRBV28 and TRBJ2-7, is DVKVTQSSRYLVKRTGEKVFLECVQDMDHENMFWYRQDPGLGLRLIYFSYDVKMKEKGDIPEGYSVSREKKERFSLILESASTNQTSMYLCASSLTGVVYEQYFGPGTRLTVT.

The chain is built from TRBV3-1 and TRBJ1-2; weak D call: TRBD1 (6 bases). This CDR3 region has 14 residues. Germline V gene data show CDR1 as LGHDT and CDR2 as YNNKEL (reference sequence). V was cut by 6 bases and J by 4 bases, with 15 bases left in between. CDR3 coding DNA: TGTGCCAGCAGAGAGGGGGGGCAAACCTATGGCTACACCTTC. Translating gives CASREGGQTYGYTF.

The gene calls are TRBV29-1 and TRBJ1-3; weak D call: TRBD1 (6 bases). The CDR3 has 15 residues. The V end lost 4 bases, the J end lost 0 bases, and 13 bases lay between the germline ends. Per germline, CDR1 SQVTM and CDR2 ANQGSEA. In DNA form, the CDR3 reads TGCAGCGTTGGGGGGGGCACTAGCTCTGGAAACACCATATATTTT. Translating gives CSVGGGTSSGNTIYF.

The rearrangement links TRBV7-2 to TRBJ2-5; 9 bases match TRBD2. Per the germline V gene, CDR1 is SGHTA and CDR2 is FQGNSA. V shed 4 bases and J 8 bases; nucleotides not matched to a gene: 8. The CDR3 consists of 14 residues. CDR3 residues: CASSSTTRGGTQYF. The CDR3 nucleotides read TGTGCCAGCAGCTCTACTACGCGGGGGGGCACCCAGTACTTC.

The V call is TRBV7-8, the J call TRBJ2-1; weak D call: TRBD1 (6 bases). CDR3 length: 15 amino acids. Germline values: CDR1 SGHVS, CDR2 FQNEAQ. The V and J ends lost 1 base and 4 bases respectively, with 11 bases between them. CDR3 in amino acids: CASSLEGQTYNEQFF. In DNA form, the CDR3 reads TGTGCCAGCAGCTTAGAAGGACAGACATACAATGAGCAGTTCTTC. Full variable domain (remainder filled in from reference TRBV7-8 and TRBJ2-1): GAGVSQSPRYKVAKRGQDVALRCDPISGHVSLFWYQQALGQGPEFLTYFQNEAQLDKSGLPSDRFFAERPEGSVSTLKIQRTQQEDSAVYLCASSLEGQTYNEQFFGPGTRLTVL.

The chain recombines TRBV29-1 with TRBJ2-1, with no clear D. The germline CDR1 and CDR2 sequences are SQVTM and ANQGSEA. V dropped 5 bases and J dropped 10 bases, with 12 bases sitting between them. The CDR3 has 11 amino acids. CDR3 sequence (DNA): TGCAGCGTTTACGGCTCGCGGGAGCAGTTCTTC. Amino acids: CSVYGSREQFF.

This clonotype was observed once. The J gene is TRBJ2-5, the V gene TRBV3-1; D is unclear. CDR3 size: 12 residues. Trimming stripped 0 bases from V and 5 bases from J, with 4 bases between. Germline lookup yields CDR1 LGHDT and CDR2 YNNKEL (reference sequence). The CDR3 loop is CASSQDLETQYF. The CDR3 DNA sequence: TGTGCCAGCAGCCAAGATTTGGAGACCCAGTACTTC.

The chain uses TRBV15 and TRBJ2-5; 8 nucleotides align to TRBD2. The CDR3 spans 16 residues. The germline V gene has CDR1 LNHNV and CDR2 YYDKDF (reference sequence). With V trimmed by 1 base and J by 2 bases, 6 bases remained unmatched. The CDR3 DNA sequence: TGTGCCACCAGCAGAGGACCAGCGGGGGCTCAAGAGACCCAGTACTTC. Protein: CATSRGPAGAQETQYF.

CDR3 in amino acids: CASSEAIAIETQYF. CDR3 sequence (DNA): TGTGCCAGCAGTGAAGCGATCGCTATAGAGACCCAGTACTTC. The gene calls are TRBV6-1 and TRBJ2-5; no firm D call. Trimming left V 0 bases short and J 4 bases short, with 9 bases between. The CDR3 sequence is 14 residues long. Per germline, CDR1 MNHNS and CDR2 SASEGT.

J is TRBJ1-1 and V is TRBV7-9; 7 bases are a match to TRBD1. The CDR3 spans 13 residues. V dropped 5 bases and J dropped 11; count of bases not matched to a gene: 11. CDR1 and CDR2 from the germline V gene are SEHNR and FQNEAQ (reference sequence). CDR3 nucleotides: TGTGCCAGCAGCGCGCAGGGGGGCGGAGTTGCTTTCTTT. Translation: CASSAQGGGVAFF.

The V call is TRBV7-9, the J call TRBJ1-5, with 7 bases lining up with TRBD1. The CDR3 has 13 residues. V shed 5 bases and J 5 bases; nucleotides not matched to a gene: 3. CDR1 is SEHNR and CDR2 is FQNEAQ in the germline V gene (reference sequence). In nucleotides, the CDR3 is TGTGCCAGCAGCCTGGGACAGTATCAGCCCCAGCATTTT. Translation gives CASSLGQYQPQHF.

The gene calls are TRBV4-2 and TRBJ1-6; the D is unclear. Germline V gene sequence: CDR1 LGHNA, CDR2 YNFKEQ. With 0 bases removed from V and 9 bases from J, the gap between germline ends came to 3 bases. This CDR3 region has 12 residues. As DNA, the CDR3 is TGTGCCAGCAGCCAAGATGCTTCACCCCTCCACTTT. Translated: CASSQDASPLHF.

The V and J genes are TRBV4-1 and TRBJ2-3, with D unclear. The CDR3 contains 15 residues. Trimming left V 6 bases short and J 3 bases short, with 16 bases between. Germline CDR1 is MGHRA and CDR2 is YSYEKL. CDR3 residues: CASRPLGIKTDTQYF. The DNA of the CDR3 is TGCGCCAGCAGACCCCTAGGTATTAAGACAGATACGCAGTATTTT.

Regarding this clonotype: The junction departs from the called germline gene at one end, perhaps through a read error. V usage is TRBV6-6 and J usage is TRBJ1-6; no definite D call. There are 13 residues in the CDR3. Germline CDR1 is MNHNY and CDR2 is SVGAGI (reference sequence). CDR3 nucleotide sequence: TGCGGCGCCACGGCGGATCATAATTCACCCCTCCACTTT. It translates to CGATADHNSPLHF.

The CDR3 DNA is TGTGCCAGCAGTATATTTCGGAGGCAGTTCTTC. It is translated as CASSIFRRQFF. The chain employs TRBV25-1 and TRBJ2-1; no clear D gene. Germline V gives CDR1 MGHDK, CDR2 SYGVNS. V lost 5 bases, J lost 12 bases, and 11 bases lay in between. The CDR3 length is 11 residues. The whole variable domain, remainder taken from reference TRBV25-1 and TRBJ2-1, is EADIYQTPRYLVIGTGKKITLECSQTMGHDKMYWYQQDPGMELHLIHYSYGVNSTEKGDLSSESTVSRIRTEHFPLTLESARPSHTSQYLCASSIFRRQFFGPGTRLTVL.

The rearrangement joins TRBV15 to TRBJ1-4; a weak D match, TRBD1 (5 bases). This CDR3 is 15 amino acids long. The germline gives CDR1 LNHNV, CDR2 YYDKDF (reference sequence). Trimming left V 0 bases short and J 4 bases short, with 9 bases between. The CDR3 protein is CATSRDRRGNEKLFF. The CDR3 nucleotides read TGTGCCACCAGCAGAGATAGAAGGGGTAATGAAAAACTGTTTTTT.

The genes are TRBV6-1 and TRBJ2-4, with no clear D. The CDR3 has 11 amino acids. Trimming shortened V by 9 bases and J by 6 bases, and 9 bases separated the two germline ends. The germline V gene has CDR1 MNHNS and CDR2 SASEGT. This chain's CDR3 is CASGNGNIQYF. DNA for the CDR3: TGTGCCAGTGGTAATGGAAACATTCAGTACTTC.

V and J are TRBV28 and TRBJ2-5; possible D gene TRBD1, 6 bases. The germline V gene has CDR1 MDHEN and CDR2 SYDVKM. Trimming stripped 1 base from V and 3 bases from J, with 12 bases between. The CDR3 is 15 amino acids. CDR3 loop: CASSLYRAGEETQYF. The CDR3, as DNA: TGTGCCAGCAGTTTATACCGGGCAGGGGAAGAGACCCAGTACTTC.

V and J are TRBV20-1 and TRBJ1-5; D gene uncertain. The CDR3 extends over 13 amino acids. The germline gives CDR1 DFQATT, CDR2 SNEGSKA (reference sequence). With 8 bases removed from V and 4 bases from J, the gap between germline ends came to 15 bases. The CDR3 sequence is CSLTSGGNQPQHF. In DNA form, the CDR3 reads TGCAGTCTAACCTCGGGCGGGAATCAGCCCCAGCATTTT.

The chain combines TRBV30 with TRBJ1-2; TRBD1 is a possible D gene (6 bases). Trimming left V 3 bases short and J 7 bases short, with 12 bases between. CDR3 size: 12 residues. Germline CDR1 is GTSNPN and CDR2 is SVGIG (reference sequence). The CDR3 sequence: CAWRMTGFGYTF. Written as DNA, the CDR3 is TGTGCCTGGAGGATGACAGGTTTTGGCTACACCTTC.

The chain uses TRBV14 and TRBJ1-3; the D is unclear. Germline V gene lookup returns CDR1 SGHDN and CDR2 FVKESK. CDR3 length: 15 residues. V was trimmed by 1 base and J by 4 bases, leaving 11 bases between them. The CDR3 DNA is TGTGCCAGCAGCCAAGGCGGGTTTCCGGGAAACACCATATATTTT. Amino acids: CASSQGGFPGNTIYF.

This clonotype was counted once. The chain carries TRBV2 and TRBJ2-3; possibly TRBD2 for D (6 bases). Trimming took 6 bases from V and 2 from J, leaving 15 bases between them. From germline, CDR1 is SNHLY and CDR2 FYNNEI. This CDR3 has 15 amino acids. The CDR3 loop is CASSARDFLTDTQYF. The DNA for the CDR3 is TGTGCCAGCAGCGCCCGGGACTTCCTCACAGATACGCAGTATTTT.